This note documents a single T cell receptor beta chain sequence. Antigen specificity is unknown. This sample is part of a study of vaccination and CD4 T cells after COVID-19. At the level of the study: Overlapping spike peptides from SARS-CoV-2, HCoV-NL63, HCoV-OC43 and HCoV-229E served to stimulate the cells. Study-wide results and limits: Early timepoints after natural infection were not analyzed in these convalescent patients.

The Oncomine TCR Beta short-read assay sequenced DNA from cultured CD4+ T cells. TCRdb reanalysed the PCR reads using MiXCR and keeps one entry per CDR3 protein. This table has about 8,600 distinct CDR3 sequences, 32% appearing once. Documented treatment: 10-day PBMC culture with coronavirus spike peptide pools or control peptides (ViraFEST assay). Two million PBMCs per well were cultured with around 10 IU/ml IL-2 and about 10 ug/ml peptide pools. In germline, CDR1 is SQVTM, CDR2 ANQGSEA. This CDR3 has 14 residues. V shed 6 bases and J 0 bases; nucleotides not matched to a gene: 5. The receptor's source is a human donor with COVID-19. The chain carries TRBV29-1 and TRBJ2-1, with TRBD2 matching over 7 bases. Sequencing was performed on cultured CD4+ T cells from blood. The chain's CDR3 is CSVRTRSSYNEQFF. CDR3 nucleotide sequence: TGCAGCGTGAGGACTAGGAGCTCCTACAATGAGCAGTTCTTC.